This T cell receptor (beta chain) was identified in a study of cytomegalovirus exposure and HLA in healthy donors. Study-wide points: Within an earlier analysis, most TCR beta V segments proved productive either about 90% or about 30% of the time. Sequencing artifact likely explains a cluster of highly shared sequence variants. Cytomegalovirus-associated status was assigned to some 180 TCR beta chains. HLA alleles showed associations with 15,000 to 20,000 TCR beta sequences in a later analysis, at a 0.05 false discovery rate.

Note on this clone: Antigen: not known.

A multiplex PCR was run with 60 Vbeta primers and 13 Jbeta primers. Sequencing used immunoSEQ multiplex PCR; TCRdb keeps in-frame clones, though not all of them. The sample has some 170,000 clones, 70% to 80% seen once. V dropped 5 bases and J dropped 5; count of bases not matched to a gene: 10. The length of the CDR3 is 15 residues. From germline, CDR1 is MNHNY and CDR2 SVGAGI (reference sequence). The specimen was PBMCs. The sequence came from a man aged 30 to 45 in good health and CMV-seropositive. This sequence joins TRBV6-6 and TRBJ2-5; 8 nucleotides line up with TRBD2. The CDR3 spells CASSRGLGTGETQYF. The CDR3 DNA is TGTGCCAGCAGTCGGGGACTAGGCACAGGGGAGACCCAGTACTTC.